The clone carrying this T cell receptor beta chain has a count of ten or more. Its antigen remains unknown. This entry belongs to a study of response to subunit inactivated influenza vaccine. Whole-study results and caveats: Authors suggested seasonal influenza vaccinations each recruit few new T cells.

From the RT-PCR reads, TCRdb called clonotypes with MiXCR, one entry per CDR3 protein. This table has about 700,000 distinct CDR3 sequences, over 11% appearing once. The source material was PBMCs from blood, sampled approximately 15 days before vaccination. The sequence was obtained from a man aged 50 or older who received an inactivated influenza vaccine.

CDR3 loop: CASSSGTGVGEQFF. The CDR3 DNA reads as TGTGCCAGCAGCTCCGGGACAGGGGTTGGTGAGCAGTTCTTC. The rearrangement uses TRBV12-3 or TRBV12-4 and TRBJ2-1; 10 bases are a match to TRBD1. Trimming at V came to 6 bases and at J to 9 bases, leaving 8 bases not matched to a gene. This CDR3 has 14 residues.